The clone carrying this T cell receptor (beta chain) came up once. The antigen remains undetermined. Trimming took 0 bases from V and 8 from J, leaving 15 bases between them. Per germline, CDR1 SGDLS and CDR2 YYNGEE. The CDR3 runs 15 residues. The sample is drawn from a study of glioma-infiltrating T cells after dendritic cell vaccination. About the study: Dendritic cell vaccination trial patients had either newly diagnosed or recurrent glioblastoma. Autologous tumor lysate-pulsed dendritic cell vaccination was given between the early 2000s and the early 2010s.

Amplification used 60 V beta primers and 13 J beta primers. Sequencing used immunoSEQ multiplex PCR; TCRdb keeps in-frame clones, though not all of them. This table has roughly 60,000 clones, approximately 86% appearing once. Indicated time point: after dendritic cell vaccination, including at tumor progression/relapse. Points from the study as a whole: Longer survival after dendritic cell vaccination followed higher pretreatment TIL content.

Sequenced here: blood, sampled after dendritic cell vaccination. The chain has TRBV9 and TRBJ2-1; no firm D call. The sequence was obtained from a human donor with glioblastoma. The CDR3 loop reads CASSVDWAGYDEQFF. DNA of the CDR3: TGTGCCAGCAGCGTAGACTGGGCTGGGTACGATGAGCAGTTCTTC.